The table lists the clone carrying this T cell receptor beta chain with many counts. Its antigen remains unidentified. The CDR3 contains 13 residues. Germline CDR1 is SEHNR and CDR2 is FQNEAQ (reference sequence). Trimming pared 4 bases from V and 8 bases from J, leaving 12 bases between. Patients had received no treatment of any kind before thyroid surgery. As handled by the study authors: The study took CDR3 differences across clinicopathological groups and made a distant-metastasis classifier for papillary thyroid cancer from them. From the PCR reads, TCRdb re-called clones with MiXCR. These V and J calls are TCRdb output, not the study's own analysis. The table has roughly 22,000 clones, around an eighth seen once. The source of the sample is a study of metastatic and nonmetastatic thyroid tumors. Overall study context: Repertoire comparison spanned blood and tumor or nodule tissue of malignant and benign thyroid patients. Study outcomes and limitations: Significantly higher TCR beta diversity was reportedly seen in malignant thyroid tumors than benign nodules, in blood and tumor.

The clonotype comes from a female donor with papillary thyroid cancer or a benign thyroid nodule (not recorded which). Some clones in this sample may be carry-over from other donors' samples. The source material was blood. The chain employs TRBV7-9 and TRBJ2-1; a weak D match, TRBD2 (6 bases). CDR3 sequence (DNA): TGTGCCAGCAGCTCGACTAGTTTTGATGAGCAGTTCTTC. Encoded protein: CASSSTSFDEQFF.